This T cell receptor (beta chain) appears in the sequencing data of a study of T-cell memory formation after mild COVID-19. The CDR3 is 15 residues long. V lost 5 bases to trimming and J lost 4 bases, with 17 bases between them. The V gene's germline CDR1 is SEHNR and CDR2 FQNEAQ (reference sequence). TCRdb used MiXCR to reprocess the 5' RACE reads, holding one entry per CDR3 protein. This table holds 70,000 to 100,000 distinct CDR3 sequences, 13% found once. Sequencing input: PBMCs or a T cell subset sorted from them (not recorded which). The clonotype was recovered from an adult woman who had mild COVID-19 (a few samples of this study predate the infection). Cell type and time point are not known. The rearrangement uses TRBV7-9 and TRBJ1-1, with a possible D match to TRBD1 (6 bases). CDR3 DNA: TGTGCCAGCAGCCCGACAGGCGTTTTGGGCACTGAAGCTTTCTTT. Translation gives CASSPTGVLGTEAFF. The complete variable domain, with remaining parts taken from reference TRBV7-9 and TRBJ1-1, reads DTGVSQNPRHKITKRGQNVTFRCDPISEHNRLYWYRQTLGQGPEFLTYFQNEAQLEKSRLLSDRFSAERPKGSFSTLEIQRTEQGDSAMYLCASSPTGVLGTEAFFGQGTRLTVV.